The next 13 T cell receptor beta chains were all read from a single sample in a study of tumor and adjacent non-tumor tissue in lung cancer. This sample's RNA came from whole unsorted tissue. TCRbeta libraries were built with three rounds of nested PCR, modified from ARM-PCR. TCRdb processed the multiplex PCR reads anew with MiXCR; each CDR3 protein has one entry. The repertoire holds about 93,000 distinct CDR3 sequences, with roughly 66% as singletons. The sample taken for sequencing was lung tumor tissue. The receptors shown here come from a man aged 55 to 70 with non-small cell lung cancer.

As to this clonotype: At one of its ends the junction is not consistent with the germline gene, which may arise from a read error. The V and J genes are TRBV6-8 and TRBJ2-1; D possibly corresponds to TRBD1 (5 bases). Germline CDR1 reads MNHGY; CDR2 reads SAAAGT. The CDR3 sequence is 14 residues long. The CDR3 protein is CAISLTRQGFKQFF. Here the CDR3 DNA reads TGTGCCATCAGCCTAACTCGCCAGGGATTCAAGCAATTCTTC.

This clonotype was counted between two and nine times. This rearrangement joins TRBV7-9 to TRBJ2-2; no definite D call. Germline CDR1 is SEHNR and CDR2 is FQNEAQ (reference sequence). The V and J ends lost 0 bases and 8 bases respectively, with 10 bases between them. This CDR3 spans 14 amino acids. CDR3 in amino acids: CASSLAGSQGELFF. The CDR3 DNA reads TGTGCCAGCAGCTTAGCCGGCTCTCAGGGGGAGCTGTTTTTT. The full variable domain, completed using reference TRBV7-9 and TRBJ2-2, is DTGVSQNPRHKITKRGQNVTFRCDPISEHNRLYWYRQTLGQGPEFLTYFQNEAQLEKSRLLSDRFSAERPKGSFSTLEIQRTEQGDSAMYLCASSLAGSQGELFFGEGSRLTVL.

As concerns this clonotype: An end of the junction differs from the germline gene, which may be a read error. The V call is TRBV4-3, the J call TRBJ2-5; TRBD1 matches at 11 bases. Germline values: CDR1 LGHNA, CDR2 YSLEER. The CDR3 contains 15 residues. As DNA, the CDR3 is TGTGCCAGCAGCTCCAGGGGACAGGGGGATGAGACCCAGTACTTC. The encoded protein is CASSSRGQGDETQYF.

The V call is TRBV14, the J call TRBJ1-6, with D tentatively TRBD1 (6 bases). Germline V lookup: CDR1 SGHDN, CDR2 FVKESK. CDR3 length: 13 residues. The CDR3 DNA follows: TGTGTCAGTAGGGGGACAAGTAGTTCACCCCTCCACTTT. Protein: CVSRGTSSSPLHF. The full variable domain, rest sourced from reference TRBV14 and TRBJ1-6, is EAGVTQFPSHSVIEKGQTVTLRCDPISGHDNLYWYRRVMGKEIKFLLHFVKESKQDESGMPNNRFLAERTGGTYSTLKVQPAELEDSGVYFCVSRGTSSSPLHFGNGTRLTVT.

About this clonotype itself: The junction departs from germline at one end; a sequencing error may be responsible. The V call is TRBV20-1, the J call TRBJ1-1, with D perhaps TRBD1 (5 bases). The CDR3 has 16 residues. Germline V gene data show CDR1 as DFQATT and CDR2 as SNEGSKA (reference sequence). CDR3 coding DNA: TGCAGTACTAGAGATTTTACAGGAGGGTCGAACATTGAAGCTTTCTTT. It specifies CSTRDFTGGSNIEAFF.

Points on this clonotype: Germline and junction disagree at one end, which may indicate a read error. CDR3 in DNA: TGTGCCAGCAGCAACAGGGGAGAGAACAACGGGGAGCTGTTTTTC. Encoded protein: CASSNRGENNGELFF. V is TRBV11-1 and J is TRBJ2-2, with 7 bases matching TRBD1. Germline-derived CDR1 and CDR2 are SGHAT and FQDESV (reference sequence). The CDR3 loop spans 15 amino acids.

This sequence joins TRBV6-2 or TRBV6-3 and TRBJ2-3; D gene uncertain. The DNA matches TRBJ1-5 better at its end, which makes the J call doubtful. CDR1 and CDR2 from the germline V gene are MNHEY and SVGEGT. CDR3 length: 18 amino acids. CDR3 in amino acids: CASSYSREVSPSTDTQHF. The CDR3, as DNA: TGTGCCAGCAGTTACTCTCGGGAGGTTAGTCCCAGCACAGATACGCAGCATTTT.

This clonotype was counted at least ten times. The rearrangement links TRBV6-5 to TRBJ1-4; D not resolved. CDR3 length: 14 amino acids. Germline CDR1 MNHEY, CDR2 SVGAGI. Trimming removed 2 bases from V and 1 base from J, with 5 bases in between. CDR3 sequence: CASSYDQTNEKLFF. CDR3 DNA sequence: TGTGCCAGCAGTTACGACCAAACTAATGAAAAACTGTTTTTT.

With respect to this clonotype: The junction does not match germline at one end; this may be a read error. This chain uses TRBV12-3 or TRBV12-4 with TRBJ1-2; D is ambiguous. The CDR3 is 12 amino acids. The CDR3 DNA sequence: TGTGCCAACAGTTTCGCCAACTATGGCTACAACTTC. Protein: CANSFANYGYNF.

This clonotype occurred once. The CDR3 reads CASSSRGLAGRAGELFF. The CDR3 region has the DNA TGTGCCAGCAGTTCGAGGGGCCTAGCGGGAAGGGCCGGGGAGCTGTTTTTT. The rearrangement links TRBV12-3 or TRBV12-4 to TRBJ2-2, with 9 bases aligning to TRBD2. The CDR3 has 17 residues. V trimming: 4 bases; J trimming: 6 bases; junction bases outside the gene matches: 12.

In its sample, this clonotype was seen a few times. The chain has TRBV28 and TRBJ2-3; D remains ambiguous. V was shortened by 8 bases and J by 5 bases, with 11 bases between the two germline ends. The CDR3 spans 12 residues. CDR1 is MDHEN and CDR2 is SYDVKM in the germline V gene. For the CDR3, the DNA is TGTGCCAGCTGTGTAGCTAGAGATACGCAGTATTTT. Residues: CASCVARDTQYF.

As concerns this clonotype: Mismatch with germline at one junction end may stem from a read error. The chain is built from TRBV4-3 and TRBJ2-1; 10 bases are a match to TRBD2. Germline lookup yields CDR1 LGHNA and CDR2 YSLEER. The CDR3 spans 17 residues. As DNA, the CDR3 is TGCGCCAGCAGCCAGGGCGCCCAGCGGGAGGGTTACAATGAGGAGTTCTTC. This translates into CASSQGAQREGYNEEFF.

This clonotype has more than one count but fewer than ten. Without the conserved terminal phenylalanine or tryptophan, this CDR3 likely stems from a read error. This rearrangement joins TRBV20-1 to TRBJ2-7; 7 nucleotides line up with TRBD1. Germline V gene lookup returns CDR1 DFQATT and CDR2 SNEGSKA (reference sequence). The CDR3 is 14 residues long. The V gene end was trimmed by 1 base and the J gene end by 5 bases; junction bases not matched to a gene: 8. The CDR3 DNA is TGCAGTGCTAGAGGGGGACAGCGTCCCCACGAGCAGTACCTC. Its protein is CSARGGQRPHEQYL.